The 31 T cell receptor beta chains reported below all come from one sample, sequenced in a study of T cells in localized non-small cell lung cancer. Using immunoSEQ multiplex PCR, the repertoire was profiled, and TCRdb retains in-frame clones only, with some absent. Of 28,000 or so clones listed, approximately 81% are singletons. This specimen consisted of peripheral blood, obtained before any cancer treatment. The receptor source for this set is a man between 40 and 70 years old with stage III squamous cell lung carcinoma.

This clone occurred a few times. J is TRBJ1-2 and V is TRBV6-6, with a possible D match to TRBD1 (6 bases). There are 14 residues in the CDR3. V was cut by 9 bases and J by 0 bases, with 14 bases left in between. Germline values: CDR1 MNHNY, CDR2 SVGAGI (reference sequence). DNA of the CDR3: TGTGCCAGTACCGACAGGTCCACTAACTATGGCTACACCTTC. Translation: CASTDRSTNYGYTF.

The chain recombines TRBV15 with TRBJ1-5; D gene uncertain. The CDR3 extends over 13 amino acids. Germline assignment: CDR1 LNHNV and CDR2 YYDKDF (reference sequence). V lost 4 bases to trimming and J lost 3 bases, with 7 bases between them. CDR3 residues: CATSKEINQPQHF. The CDR3 DNA sequence: TGTGCCACCAGCAAGGAGATCAATCAGCCCCAGCATTTT.

The V gene is TRBV5-1, the J gene TRBJ2-5; 8 nucleotides agree with TRBD2. Looked up from germline, CDR1 is SGHRS and CDR2 is YFSETQ. J lost 1 base, V lost 3 bases, and 11 bases had no gene match. This CDR3 has 17 residues. The CDR3 reads CASSSNLGGGLQETQYF. The CDR3 DNA is TGCGCCAGCAGCTCCAATCTGGGCGGGGGGCTCCAAGAGACCCAGTACTTC.

This clone was counted between two and nine times. DNA of the CDR3: TGCAGCGTCACGGGACAGGGGGTTACGAATGAGCAGTTCTTC. It yields the protein CSVTGQGVTNEQFF. The V gene is TRBV29-1, the J gene TRBJ2-1, with 11 positions matching TRBD1. The CDR3 sequence is 14 residues long. With V trimmed by 6 bases and J by 7 bases, 8 bases remained unmatched. CDR1 is SQVTM and CDR2 is ANQGSEA in the germline V gene.

This chain joins TRBV6-1 and TRBJ2-3; maybe TRBD2 (6 bases). Germline loops: CDR1 MNHNS, CDR2 SASEGT. Trimming stripped 4 bases from V and 0 bases from J, with 20 bases between. This CDR3 is 18 amino acids long. CDR3 coding DNA: TGTGCCAGCAGTGTCTATTTCGCTAGCGCGACTAGCACAGATACGCAGTATTTT. Translating it yields CASSVYFASATSTDTQYF.

This clone was detected only once. The DNA of the CDR3 is TGTGCCAGCAGCTTAGGGAGGCTCACTGAAGCTTTCTTT. This sequence encodes CASSLGRLTEAFF. This sequence joins TRBV7-9 and TRBJ1-1; no clear D gene. Deletions cut 1 base from V and 4 bases from J, with 7 bases between. The CDR3 is made up of 13 amino acids. Germline V gene sequence: CDR1 SEHNR, CDR2 FQNEAQ (reference sequence).

The chain links TRBV6-5 to TRBJ1-5; no firm D call. V shed 6 bases and J shed 3 bases, with 12 bases lying between them. In germline, CDR1 is MNHEY, CDR2 SVGAGI. The CDR3 has 14 amino acids. CDR3: CASSRQQNNQPQHF. In nucleotides, the CDR3 is TGTGCCAGCAGCCGGCAGCAGAACAATCAGCCCCAGCATTTT.

The genes are TRBV19 and TRBJ2-2, with D perhaps TRBD1 (5 bases). The CDR3 spans 14 residues. Trimming removed 7 bases from V and 4 bases from J, with 13 bases in between. The germline V gene has CDR1 LNHDA and CDR2 SQIVND (reference sequence). The CDR3 DNA sequence: TGTGCCAGTACAGACAGACGGACCACCGGGGAGCTGTTTTTT. Amino acids: CASTDRRTTGELFF.

In its sample, this clone was seen once. The chain links TRBV6-5 to TRBJ2-1, with 8 bases fitting TRBD2. The junction had 8 bases not matched to a gene; V was cut back by 6 bases and J by 4 bases. In germline, CDR1 is MNHEY, CDR2 SVGAGI. The CDR3 spans 15 residues. The CDR3 nucleotides read TGTGCCAGCAGCCACGGGGGGGCGGGGTACAATGAGCAGTTCTTC. It yields the protein CASSHGGAGYNEQFF.

This chain connects TRBV11-2 to TRBJ1-1; TRBD1 aligns across 10 bases. The CDR3 is 15 residues long. The germline CDR1 and CDR2 sequences are SGHAT and FQNNGV. Germline trimming cut 4 bases from V and 4 bases from J; bases unmatched to any gene: 6. The CDR3 reads CASSSTGGGSTEAFF. The CDR3, as DNA: TGTGCCAGCAGCTCGACAGGGGGCGGAAGCACTGAAGCTTTCTTT.

The genes are TRBV7-3 and TRBJ2-2; the D call may be TRBD1 or TRBD2 (5 bases each). Germline V CDR1 and CDR2: SGHTA, FQGTGA. Trimming removed 2 bases at V and 3 bases at J, with 13 bases between. The CDR3 spans 16 residues. The CDR3 DNA is TGTGCCAGCAGCTTAGATCCCGGGGCTTACACCGGGGAGCTGTTTTTT. Translated: CASSLDPGAYTGELFF.

V is TRBV6-4 and J is TRBJ2-1, with 8 bases fitting TRBD2. V shed 3 bases, J shed 4 bases, and the junction held 2 bases outside the gene matches. Germline-derived CDR1 and CDR2 are MRHNA and SNTAGT. The CDR3 is 14 amino acids. This CDR3 reads CASSDVAGYNEQFF. CDR3 nucleotide sequence: TGTGCCAGCAGTGATGTAGCGGGATACAATGAGCAGTTCTTC.

The V and J genes are TRBV10-2 and TRBJ2-1; D may be TRBD1 (5 bases). The ends were cut back, 2 bases at V and 5 bases at J, with 10 bases in the middle. Per the germline V gene, CDR1 is WSHSY and CDR2 is SAAADI. There are 14 residues in the CDR3. The CDR3 reads CASSEGQGNNEQFF. In DNA form, the CDR3 reads TGCGCCAGCAGTGAGGGGCAGGGAAACAATGAGCAGTTCTTC.

This clone was picked up one time. The chain couples TRBV11-2 to TRBJ1-1; 7 bases are shared with TRBD1. The CDR3 covers 16 residues. CDR1 and CDR2 from the germline V gene are SGHAT and FQNNGV. The V segment lost 1 base and the J segment 4 bases; nucleotides outside the gene matches: 9. CDR3 residues: CASSLAVDRWGTEAFF. The CDR3 DNA is TGTGCCAGCAGCTTAGCCGTGGACAGGTGGGGCACTGAAGCTTTCTTT.

This clone was observed a single time. The gene calls are TRBV6-1 and TRBJ1-2; tentative D call: TRBD1 (6 bases). Trimming removed 2 bases at V and 0 bases at J, with 7 bases between. This CDR3 region has 14 residues. The germline CDR1 and CDR2 sequences are MNHNS and SASEGT. CDR3 sequence reads: CASSEPGANYGYTF. For the CDR3, the DNA is TGTGCCAGCAGTGAACCAGGGGCTAACTATGGCTACACCTTC.

This rearrangement joins TRBV5-1 to TRBJ1-2; TRBD1 agrees at 7 bases. The V gene end was trimmed by 7 bases and the J gene end by 4 bases; junction bases not matched to a gene: 7. Germline lookup yields CDR1 SGHRS and CDR2 YFSETQ. The CDR3 has 13 amino acids. The CDR3 sequence: CASGEGASYGYTF. CDR3 sequence (DNA): TGCGCCAGCGGGGAGGGGGCGTCCTATGGCTACACCTTC.

CDR3 in amino acids: CASSLTGAGELFF. DNA of the CDR3: TGTGCCAGCAGCCTAACAGGGGCCGGGGAGCTGTTTTTT. The chain links TRBV7-7 to TRBJ2-2; TRBD1 matches at 7 bases. V shed 5 bases, J shed 6 bases, and the junction held 3 bases outside the gene matches. The CDR3 consists of 13 residues. CDR1 and CDR2 (germline): SSHAT, FNYEAQ (reference sequence).

The chain recombines TRBV9 with TRBJ2-1; the D is unclear. The CDR3 totals 15 residues. Between the trimmed V and J ends, which lost 0 bases and 1 base, there was a span of 8 bases. The germline gives CDR1 SGDLS, CDR2 YYNGEE. The CDR3 here is CASSVGGGSYNEQFF. The CDR3 DNA reads TGTGCCAGCAGCGTAGGGGGTGGGTCCTACAATGAGCAGTTCTTC.

This clone was seen more than once but under ten times. The chain employs TRBV7-3 and TRBJ2-1; 8 bases are a match to TRBD2. Germline CDR1 reads SGHTA; CDR2 reads FQGTGA. CDR3 length equals 15 residues. The junction had 6 bases not matched to a gene; V was cut back by 2 bases and J by 6 bases. The CDR3 coding sequence is TGTGCCAGCAGCTTAGGGGCTAGCGGGTCCAATGAGCAGTTCTTC. This translates into CASSLGASGSNEQFF.

This sequence joins TRBV9 and TRBJ2-1; D may be TRBD2 (5 bases). This CDR3 is built from 15 residues. Trimming removed 2 bases from V and 4 bases from J, with 13 bases in between. Germline CDR1 SGDLS, CDR2 YYNGEE. CDR3: CASSVTPEVYNEQFF. CDR3 bases: TGTGCCAGCAGCGTCACCCCGGAGGTTTACAATGAGCAGTTCTTC.

The chain has TRBV9 and TRBJ1-2; the match to TRBD1 covers 10 bases. CDR1 is SGDLS, CDR2 YYNGEE, per germline. This CDR3 is 17 amino acids long. The trim removed 3 bases at V and 8 bases at J, leaving 16 bases unmatched. The CDR3 nucleotides are TGTGCCAGCAGCGATCCGGGACAGGGGCTCTCCGGCTACGGCTACACCTTC. Residues: CASSDPGQGLSGYGYTF.

The CDR3 sequence is CASSLWGRNTEAFF. In DNA, the CDR3 is TGTGCCAGCAGCTTATGGGGACGGAACACTGAAGCTTTCTTT. The gene calls are TRBV7-2 and TRBJ1-1, with a weak D call TRBD1 (5 bases). The CDR3 spans 14 residues. Germline loops: CDR1 SGHTA, CDR2 FQGNSA. The V end lost 2 bases, the J end lost 1 base, and 8 bases lay between the germline ends.

Here the CDR3 reads CSVSSGLAVYEQYF. CDR3 in DNA: TGCAGCGTTAGCTCCGGACTAGCGGTCTACGAGCAGTACTTC. The V and J genes are TRBV29-1 and TRBJ2-7; 10 bases match TRBD2. Germline CDR1 is SQVTM and CDR2 is ANQGSEA. This CDR3 has 14 residues. The V and J ends lost 5 bases and 3 bases, in that order; junction bases with no gene match: 7.

The V and J genes are TRBV6-1 and TRBJ2-3, with TRBD1 matching over 7 bases. This CDR3 has 14 residues. CDR1 MNHNS and CDR2 SASEGT come from the germline V gene. Trimming at V came to 11 bases and at J to 0 bases, leaving 8 bases not matched to a gene. The CDR3 DNA is TGTGCCTCCTGGACAGGCCTGAGCACAGATACGCAGTATTTT. The encoded protein is CASWTGLSTDTQYF.

The chain joins TRBV5-8 to TRBJ2-4; possible D gene TRBD1, 6 bases. CDR3 length equals 16 residues. Trimming left V 0 bases short and J 6 bases short, with 16 bases between. Germline CDR1 reads SGHTS; CDR2 reads YDEGEE. CDR3 DNA: TGTGCCAGCAGCTTGGAGCAGGGGAGCCTCACAAACATTCAGTACTTC. It translates to CASSLEQGSLTNIQYF.

The chain links TRBV9 to TRBJ2-3; 8 positions match TRBD2. Per germline, CDR1 SGDLS and CDR2 YYNGEE. CDR3 length: 15 amino acids. V lost 4 bases and J lost 3; bases outside the gene matches: 7. This CDR3 reads CASSPSGRGTDTQYF. Written as DNA, the CDR3 is TGTGCCAGCAGCCCGAGCGGGAGAGGGACAGATACGCAGTATTTT.

The genes are TRBV2 and TRBJ2-4; D is perhaps TRBD1 (6 bases). Trimming stripped 6 bases from V and 1 base from J, with 13 bases between. This CDR3 has 15 amino acids. Germline V gene data show CDR1 as SNHLY and CDR2 as FYNNEI. The CDR3 protein is CASSPQGRAKNIQYF. The CDR3 DNA reads TGTGCCAGCAGCCCGCAGGGGCGGGCCAAAAACATTCAGTACTTC.

A note on this clone: At one end the junction does not follow the germline gene, possibly because of a read error. The chain employs TRBV9 and TRBJ2-2; D gene unclear. Germline V CDR1 and CDR2: SGDLS, YYNGEE. The CDR3 loop spans 13 amino acids. The CDR3 nucleotides read TGTGCCAGCAGAGCCGCGAACGCCGGGGAGCTGTTTTTT. Translation gives CASRAANAGELFF.

V gene TRBV5-1 combines with J gene TRBJ2-4; 7 bases agree with TRBD1. The CDR3 runs to 14 residues. CDR1 SGHRS and CDR2 YFSETQ come from the germline V gene. With V trimmed by 1 base and J by 8 bases, 6 bases remained unmatched. This CDR3 is CASSLNRGDDIQYF. The CDR3, as DNA: TGCGCCAGCAGCTTGAACAGGGGAGACGACATTCAGTACTTC.

V gene TRBV2 combines with J gene TRBJ2-7; perhaps D is TRBD1 or TRBD2 (5 bases each). Trimming removed 7 bases at V and 6 bases at J, with 19 bases between. The germline CDR1 and CDR2 sequences are SNHLY and FYNNEI. The CDR3 length is 14 residues. DNA of the CDR3: TGTGCCAGCACCAGACGGGACCTCACGCCCGAGCAGTACTTC. Its protein product is CASTRRDLTPEQYF.

The rearrangement uses TRBV7-9 and TRBJ2-7, with 7 bases fitting TRBD1. This CDR3 has 14 amino acids. The junction had 8 bases not matched to a gene; V was cut back by 4 bases and J by 5 bases. Germline assignment: CDR1 SEHNR and CDR2 FQNEAQ (reference sequence). CDR3 amino acids: CASSSEYTGDEQYF. The CDR3 coding sequence is TGTGCCAGCAGCTCCGAGTACACAGGGGACGAGCAGTACTTC.